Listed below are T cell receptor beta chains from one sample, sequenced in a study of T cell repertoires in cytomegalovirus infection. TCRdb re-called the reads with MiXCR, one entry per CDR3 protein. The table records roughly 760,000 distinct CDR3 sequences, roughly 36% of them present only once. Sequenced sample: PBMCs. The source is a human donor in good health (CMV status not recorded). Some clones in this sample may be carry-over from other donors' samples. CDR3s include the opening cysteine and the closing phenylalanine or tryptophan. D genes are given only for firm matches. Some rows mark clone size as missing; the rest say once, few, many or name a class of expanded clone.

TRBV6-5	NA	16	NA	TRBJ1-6	TGTGCCAGCAGTTACACTGGGGGGGCCGGGGGGTCACCCCTCCACTTT	CASSYTGGAGGSPLHF
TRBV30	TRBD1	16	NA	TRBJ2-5	TGTGCCTGGGCCCGACTCAGACAGGGGGCGAGAGAGACCCAGTACTTC	CAWARLRQGARETQYF
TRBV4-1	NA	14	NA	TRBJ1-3	TGCGCCAGAAGCCAAGGGTCAGGGTCCCACACCATATATTTT	CARSQGSGSHTIYF
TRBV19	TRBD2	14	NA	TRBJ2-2	TGTGCCAGTAGTATGACGGGGGGGACCGGGGAGCTGTTTTTT	CASSMTGGTGELFF
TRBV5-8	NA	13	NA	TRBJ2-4	TGTGCCAGCAGCTTGGAACTAGCCGGCATTCAGTACTTC	CASSLELAGIQYF
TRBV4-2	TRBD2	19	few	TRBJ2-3	TGTGCCAGCAGCCAAGAGTCAGCGGGACCTGTACCCGGCACAGATACGCAGTATTTT	CASSQESAGPVPGTDTQYF
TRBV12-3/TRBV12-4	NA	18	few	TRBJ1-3	TGTGCCAGCAGTTTTCTAGTTGGGTCGCGGGCCTCTGGAAACACCATATATTTT	CASSFLVGSRASGNTIYF
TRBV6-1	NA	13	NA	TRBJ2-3	TGTGCCAGCAGGCGAGGGATCACAGATACGCAGTATTTT	CASRRGITDTQYF
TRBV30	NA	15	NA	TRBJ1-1	TGTGCCTCCCGCCGGGAGGGGGGCGCTAACACTGAAGCTTTCTTT	CASRREGGANTEAFF
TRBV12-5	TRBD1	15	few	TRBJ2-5	TGTGCTAGTGCACGATCGCCGGGACAGGGAGAGACCCAGTACTTC	CASARSPGQGETQYF
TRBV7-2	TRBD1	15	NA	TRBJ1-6	TGTGCCAGCAGCCGAGACCAGGGGGGAGGTTCACCCCTCCACTTT	CASSRDQGGGSPLHF
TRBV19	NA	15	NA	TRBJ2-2	TGTGCCAGTAGTATACTGGGCAGAAACACCGGGGAGCTGTTTTTT	CASSILGRNTGELFF
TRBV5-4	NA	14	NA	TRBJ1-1	TGTGCCAGCAGGGCAACGATGGGGAACACTGAAGCTTTCTTT	CASRATMGNTEAFF
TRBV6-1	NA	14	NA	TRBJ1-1	TGTGCCAGCAGCTCGGAGCGAAAGAACACTGAAGCTTTCTTT	CASSSERKNTEAFF
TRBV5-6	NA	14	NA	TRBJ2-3	TGTGCCAGCAGCTCGTGGATAGGCGGCAATACGCAGTATTTT	CASSSWIGGNTQYF
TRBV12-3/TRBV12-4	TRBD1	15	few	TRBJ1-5	TGTGCCAGCAGTCCGACAGGGAATAGCAATCAGCCCCAGCATTTT	CASSPTGNSNQPQHF
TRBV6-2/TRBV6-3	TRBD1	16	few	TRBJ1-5	TGTGCCAGCAGCTACTGGGACAGGAACCGCAATCAGCCCCAGCATTTT	CASSYWDRNRNQPQHF
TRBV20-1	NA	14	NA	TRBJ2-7	TGCAGTGCTAGTAGCCCAACTGCCTCCTACGAGCAGTACTTC	CSASSPTASYEQYF
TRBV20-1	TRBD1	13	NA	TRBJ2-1	TGCAGTGCGCCGGGACAGGGGGAAAATGAGCAGTTCTTC	CSAPGQGENEQFF
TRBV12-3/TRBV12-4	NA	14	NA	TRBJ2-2	TGTGCCAGCAGTTGGGGCCTGGACACCGGGGAGCTGTTTTTT	CASSWGLDTGELFF
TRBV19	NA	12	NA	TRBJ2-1	TGTGCCAGTAGTCCGGATGACAATGAGCAGTTCTTC	CASSPDDNEQFF
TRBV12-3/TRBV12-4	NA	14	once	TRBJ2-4	TGTGCCAGCAGTTTCTGGGGGTCCAAAAACATTCAGTACTTC	CASSFWGSKNIQYF
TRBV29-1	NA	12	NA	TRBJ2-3	TGCAGCGTTGAGGGTCTCGCAGATACGCAGTATTTT	CSVEGLADTQYF
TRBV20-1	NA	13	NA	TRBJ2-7	TGCAGTGCGAGTGCCGGGGGGCGATCCGAGCAGTACTTC	CSASAGGRSEQYF
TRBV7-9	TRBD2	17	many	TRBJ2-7	TGTGCCAGCAGCTCGGACCAGACTAGCGGGAGGGCGTACGAGCAGTACTTC	CASSSDQTSGRAYEQYF
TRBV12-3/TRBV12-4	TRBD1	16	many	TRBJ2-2	TGTGCCAGCAGTGGTACAGGGGCCCTGAACACCGGGGAGCTGTTTTTT	CASSGTGALNTGELFF
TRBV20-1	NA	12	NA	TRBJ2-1	TGCAGTGCTGCCGGGACCCTCAATGAGCAGTTCTTC	CSAAGTLNEQFF
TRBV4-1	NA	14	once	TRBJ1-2	TGCGCCAGCAGCCAAGGAACAGGTTCCTATGGCTACACCTTC	CASSQGTGSYGYTF
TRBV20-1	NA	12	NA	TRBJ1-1	TGCAGTGCCTACAGGGTTCGCACTGAAGCTTTCTTT	CSAYRVRTEAFF
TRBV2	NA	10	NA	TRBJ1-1	TGTGCCAGCATAAAGGCTGAAGCTTTCTTT	CASIKAEAFF
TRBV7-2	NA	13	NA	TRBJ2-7	TGTGCCAGCAGCCCCGCGGTGGAATACGAGCAGTACTTC	CASSPAVEYEQYF
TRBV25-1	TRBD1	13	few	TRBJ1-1	TGTGCCAGTTTATCGACAGGGAGGGCTGAAGCTTTCTTT	CASLSTGRAEAFF
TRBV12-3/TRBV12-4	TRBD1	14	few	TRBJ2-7	TGTGCCAGCAGTTTTACAGGGGGCGAGTACGAGCAGTACTTC	CASSFTGGEYEQYF
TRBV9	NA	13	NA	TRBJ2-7	TGTGCCAGCAGCTGGGAGGCGGACAGCGAGCAGTACTTC	CASSWEADSEQYF
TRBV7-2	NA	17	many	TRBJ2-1	TGTGCCAGCAGCCGACCCGGGGGCCCGTCCTCCTACAATGAGCAGTTCTTC	CASSRPGGPSSYNEQFF
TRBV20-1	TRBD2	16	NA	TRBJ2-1	TGCAGTGCTCCCCGTTTGGTAGCGGGACCAAGGAATGAGCAGTTCTTC	CSAPRLVAGPRNEQFF
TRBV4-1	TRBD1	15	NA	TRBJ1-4	TGCGCCAGCAGCCCCATTGGGACAGGGAATGAAAAACTGTTTTTT	CASSPIGTGNEKLFF
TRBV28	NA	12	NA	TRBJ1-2	TGTGCCAGCAGTTTTCGCCCCTATGGCTACACCTTC	CASSFRPYGYTF
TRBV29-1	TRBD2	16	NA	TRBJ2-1	TGCAGCGTTGAAGATACTAGCGCAAGCTCCTACAATGAGCAGTTCTTC	CSVEDTSASSYNEQFF
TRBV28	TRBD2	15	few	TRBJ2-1	TGTGCCAGCAGTTTATTTGAGGGACTAGCTGCTGAGCAGTTCTTC	CASSLFEGLAAEQFF
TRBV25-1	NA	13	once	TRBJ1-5	TGTGCCAGCAGTGAAGATGGGGTTCAGCCCCAGCATTTT	CASSEDGVQPQHF
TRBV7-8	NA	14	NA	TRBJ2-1	TGTGCCAGCAGCGCAAGACTCATCGGCAATGAGCAGTTCTTC	CASSARLIGNEQFF
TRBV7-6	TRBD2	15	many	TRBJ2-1	TGTGCCAGCAGCTCCCCGGGAGGTTGGAGCGATGAGCAGTTCTTC	CASSSPGGWSDEQFF
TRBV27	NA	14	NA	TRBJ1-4	TGTGCCAGCAGTCCCTTAACAACTAATGAAAAACTGTTTTTT	CASSPLTTNEKLFF
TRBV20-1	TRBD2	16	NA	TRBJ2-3	TGCAGTGCTAGTGGACTAGCGGGAGAGGGCGCAGATACGCAGTATTTT	CSASGLAGEGADTQYF